This entry describes one T cell receptor beta chain. Its antigen remains undetermined. Base-call qualities are not available, and no considerably larger clone is one nucleotide away. The cohort was made up of 650 to 700 healthy bone marrow donors. At the time of sampling, all cohort members were nominally healthy, though unrecorded immune exposures were likely present. The donor tested CMV seropositive, placing the donor among the roughly 270 seropositive members of the cohort. Each donor provided a peripheral blood sample, and peripheral blood mononuclear cells were used for TCR beta sequencing. Genomic DNA extraction from the blood cell samples was performed with the Qiagen DNeasy Blood Extraction Kit. This entry is derived from a study of cytomegalovirus exposure and HLA in healthy donors (dated by TCRdb to 2015 to 2018). Background on the whole study: An earlier analysis of some 500 of the donors reported 276 Gb of sequence data and 120 million or so unique TCR beta sequences from 150 million to 200 million T cells. An early release covering 550 to 700 HLA-typed donors comprised about 310 gigabases of sequencing data and 85 million to 100 million unique TCR sequences. The genetic ancestry cluster associated with self-reported Caucasian donors included about four fifths of the roughly 400 genotyped donors. The study was designed to test whether signatures of past pathogen exposure could be identified by cataloging public T cell receptors. The study profiled the T cell repertoires of 500 to 800 subjects by immunosequencing and related them to cytomegalovirus serostatus. Along with the 666-subject first cohort, a separate validation cohort of around 110 different subjects was used. High-throughput TCR immunosequencing, statistical association of individual TCRs with disease status, and machine learning were combined to predict cytomegalovirus infection status. A later analysis re-analyzed previously published TCR beta repertoires from 600 to 850 donors and added high-resolution HLA genotyping to study TCR occurrence patterns. Rather than using new phenotypic data, the later analysis identified candidate immune exposures from TCR beta sequences and from how often those sequences occurred across donors. In an earlier analysis of 500 to 650 of the donors, high-throughput TCR beta sequencing was used to judge whether each TCR beta V gene segment behaved as functional or pseudogenic. Donor age, sex, ethnicity and CMV serostatus were compiled alongside the repertoire data. A later genetic analysis took genome-wide SNP genotypes for about 55% of the roughly 670 donors and used that subset as a discovery cohort. All discovery cohort repertoires had been generated using a single sequencing platform. Class I and class II HLA loci were covered by the typing at four-digit resolution. Typing coverage differed by locus: A, B, C, DRB1 and DQB1 were typed in roughly 620-630 donors, DQA1 in about 550, DPA1 in nearly 610, and DPB1 in approximately 450. About five DR-DQ haplotypes were treated as single units for association and clustering because of strong linkage in the cohort. Across 398 genotyped donors of the cohort, an average of roughly 200,000 unique TCR beta nucleotide sequences per donor were sequenced, and roughly a sixth of those sequences were non-productive. What the work shows at the level of the full study, not this receptor alone: Because HLA typing was missing for some donors at each locus, association tests included only the typed subset. In a later analysis, TCR association rates were found to vary across HLA loci, with the most associated TCRs seen for DRB1 alleles and the fewest for HLA-C alleles. Only TCR beta chains were sequenced in this cohort, and the absence of alpha or paired-chain data limited detectable features. When HLA alleles, especially DR and DQ, strongly co-occurred, attributing TCR associations to individual alleles was difficult. Immune exposure information for the cohort was limited to CMV serostatus. Because the 87-base-pair reads could not distinguish some IMGT-functional V segments, including TRBV6-2 and TRBV6-3, those segments were excluded. According to the authors, the approach could potentially be generalized to other disease states and immunological phenotypes. In both the original and validation cohorts, the classifier was reported to diagnose cytomegalovirus status with high specificity and sensitivity. Correlated functional status among segregating V segments might be attributable to linkage disequilibrium, but an unknown experimental factor could not be ruled out. Compared with the approximately 700-donor mean, donors in an Asian-associated ancestry cluster had fewer N-insertions in productive TCRs, according to a later genetic analysis. A later analysis reported that several top co-occurrence clusters appeared linked to parvovirus B19, influenza, CMV and Epstein-Barr virus. Because counts were too low, some 17 rarely observed V segments, including chromosome 9 orphons, were excluded from the earlier analysis of 587 of the donors. In a later analysis, most CMV-associated TCR beta chains were found to appear HLA-restricted, with HLA associations seemingly driven largely by CMV exposure. A total of 150 to 200 TCR beta chains were listed by the study as associated with cytomegalovirus. Roughly uniform sequencing depth across donors was assumed in presence/absence analyses, although this assumption may not hold. In a later analysis, HLA-associated TCR beta chains were found to be more clonally expanded and to have lower generation probabilities than equally common non-associated chains. Most TCR sequences were observed very rarely across donors, whereas some public TCRs were present in many individuals. A few of the identified cytomegalovirus-associated TCR beta chains were confirmed in vitro to be specific for cytomegalovirus antigens. V-gene and J-gene trimming of TCR beta chains was associated with a missense DCLRE1C variant in a later genetic analysis, and the association was replicated in an independent cohort. A cluster of highly shared sequence variants was judged likely to be a technical artifact of the sequencing pipeline. A further reported finding was that TCR beta sequences accurately predicted the HLA-A and HLA-B alleles for most subjects in the first cohort. At a false discovery rate of 0.05, a later analysis linked under 20,000 TCR beta sequences to specific HLA alleles. In an earlier analysis of some 500 of the donors, most TCR beta V segments were observed in productive rearrangements about 87% or about 30% of the time, broadly matching IMGT annotations.

V is cut by 6 bases and J by 2 bases, and the space between the germline ends is 14 bases. The CDR3 numbers 15 residues from cysteine through phenylalanine. The read is trimmed to its CDR3 DNA, 45 bases read in frame from base 1. The germline V gene yields SNHLY for CDR1 and FYNNEI for CDR2. Libraries came from the immunoSEQ multiplex PCR assay. A mixture of 60 forward primers for TCR Vbeta segments and 13 reverse primers for TCR Jbeta segments was used in the multiplex PCR. The CDR3 region of rearranged TCR beta genes was amplified from genomic DNA with a multiplex PCR assay. On the Illumina HiSeq System, the amplified TCR beta libraries were sequenced as 87-base-pair reads. Concerning the study's data processing: A later analysis counted tens of millions of unique TCR beta chains across the 670 or so repertoires, and some 11 million of these chains were shared by at least two donors. A nearest-neighbor algorithm error-corrected the raw reads and collapsed the reads into unique sequences, merging closely related sequences to remove PCR and sequencing errors. CDR3 sequences were aligned to IMGT reference sequences to assign V, D and J gene segments. For a sequence to be retained, a match of at least six nucleotides was required to both a V gene segment and a J gene segment. Rearrangements were called productive when the CDR3 lacked stop codons and stayed in frame with V and J; all others were non-productive. CDR3 was defined according to IMGT convention as the region running from the second conserved V-encoded cysteine to the conserved J-encoded phenylalanine. Sequences without an unambiguous match to a single V gene segment were excluded from the earlier analysis of 500 to 700 of the donors. In an earlier analysis of approximately 590 of the donors, V segments were called functional above 56.7% productive rearrangements and were called segregating when the between-donor standard deviation exceeded 5%. A statistical classification framework was built to diagnose cytomegalovirus status from the catalog of TCR beta chain sequences. In a later analysis, V and J genes were assigned by comparing TCR nucleotide sequences against IMGT/GENE-DB human TR gene sequences. The TCRdist pipeline was used in a later analysis to assign CDR3 sequences and most-parsimonious VDJ recombination scenarios. A later analysis defined each TCR beta chain by its CDR3 amino acid sequence plus V-gene family, and excluded reads lacking a unique V-gene family. In a later analysis, 550 to 650 highly shared, low-generation-probability nucleotide sequences were removed to address suspected cross-contamination and a sequencing artifact. In a later analysis, a clonal expansion index was calculated for each public chain from normalized within-repertoire ranks of inferred template counts. Generation probabilities in a later analysis came from a VDJ recombination model fitted to out-of-frame rearrangements, and those results were checked against IGoR. In a later analysis, TCR-TCR, TCR-HLA and TCR-CMV co-occurrence was scored with hypergeometric tests, and a repertoire-size bias correction was applied to TCR pairs. To estimate false discovery rates, a later analysis permuted the HLA or CMV assignments 20 times. In a later analysis, co-occurring TCRs were grouped using DBSCAN, and TCRdist sequence similarity was added for clustering within HLA-allele-positive subsets. Co-occurrence clustering excluded repertoires with fewer than 30,000 or more than 120,000 public chains, plus five with anomalous nucleotide sharing. This is the immuneACCESS table as TCRdb keeps it, with only in-frame sequences that have V and J called. A part of the clones is gone; compared with another copy, unresolved V genes explain less than half, and the rest is unexplained. That table is the source of V, J and clone size, and D and trimming were worked out from the DNA. For this sample there are under 85,000 clones; roughly 79% appear just once. 22% of the sample is taken by the ten largest.

The chain is assembled from TRBV2 and TRBJ1-3, with TRBD1 perhaps the D gene, on 5 matching bases. The TCR originated in a woman aged 35 to 49 in good health and CMV-seropositive. What was sequenced was PBMCs. The encoded CDR3 is CASRRQKSAGNTIYF. At the DNA level, the sequence is TGTGCCAGCAGGAGACAGAAATCGGCTGGAAACACCATATATTTT.